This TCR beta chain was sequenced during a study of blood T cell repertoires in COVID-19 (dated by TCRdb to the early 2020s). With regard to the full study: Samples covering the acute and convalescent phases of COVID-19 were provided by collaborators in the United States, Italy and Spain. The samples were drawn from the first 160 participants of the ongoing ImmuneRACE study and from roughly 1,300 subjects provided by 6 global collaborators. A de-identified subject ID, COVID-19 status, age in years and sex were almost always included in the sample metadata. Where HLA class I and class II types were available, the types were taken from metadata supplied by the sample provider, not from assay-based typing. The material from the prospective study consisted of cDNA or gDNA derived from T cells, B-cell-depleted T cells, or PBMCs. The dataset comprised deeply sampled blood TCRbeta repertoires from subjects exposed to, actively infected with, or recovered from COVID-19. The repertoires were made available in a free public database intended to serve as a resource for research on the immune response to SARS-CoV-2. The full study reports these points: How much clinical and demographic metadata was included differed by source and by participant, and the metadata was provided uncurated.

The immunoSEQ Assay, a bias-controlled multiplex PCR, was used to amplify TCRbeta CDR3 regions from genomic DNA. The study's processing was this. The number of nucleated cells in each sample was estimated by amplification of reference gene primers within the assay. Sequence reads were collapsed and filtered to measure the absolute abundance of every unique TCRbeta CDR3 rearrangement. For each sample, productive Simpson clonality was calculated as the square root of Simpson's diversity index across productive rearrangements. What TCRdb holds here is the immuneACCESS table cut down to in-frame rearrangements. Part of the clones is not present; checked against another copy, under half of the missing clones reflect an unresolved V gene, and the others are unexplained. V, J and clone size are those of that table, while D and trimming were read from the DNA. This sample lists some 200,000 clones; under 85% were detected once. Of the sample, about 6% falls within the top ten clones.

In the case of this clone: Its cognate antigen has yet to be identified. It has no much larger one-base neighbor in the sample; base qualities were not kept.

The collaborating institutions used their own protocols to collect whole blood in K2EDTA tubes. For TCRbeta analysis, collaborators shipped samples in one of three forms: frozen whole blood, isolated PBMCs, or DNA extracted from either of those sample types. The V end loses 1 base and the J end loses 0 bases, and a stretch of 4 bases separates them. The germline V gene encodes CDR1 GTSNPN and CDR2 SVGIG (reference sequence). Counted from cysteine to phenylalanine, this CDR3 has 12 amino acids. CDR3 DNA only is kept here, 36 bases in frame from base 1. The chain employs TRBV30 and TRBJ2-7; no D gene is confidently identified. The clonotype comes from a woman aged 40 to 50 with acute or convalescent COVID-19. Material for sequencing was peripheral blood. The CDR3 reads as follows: CAWSDLSYEQYF. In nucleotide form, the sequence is TGTGCCTGGAGTGATCTCTCCTACGAGCAGTACTTC. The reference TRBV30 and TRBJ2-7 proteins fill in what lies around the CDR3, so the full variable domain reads SQTIHQWPATLVQPVGSPLSLECTVEGTSNPNLYWYRQAAGRGLQLLFYSVGIGQISSEVPQNLSASRPQDRQFILSSKKLLLSDSGFYLCAWSDLSYEQYFGPGTRLTVT.